The 5 T cell receptor beta chains listed next were all sequenced from one sample in a study of blood T cell repertoires in COVID-19. Libraries were prepared by immunoSEQ multiplex PCR; TCRdb keeps only in-frame clonotypes and omits some of them. This table has about 80,000 clones, approximately 76% appearing once. Sample: peripheral blood. The origin of the receptors is a man between 65 and 85 years old with active or convalescent COVID-19.

The chain joins TRBV2 to TRBJ1-4, with D possibly being TRBD1 (6 bases). The CDR3 covers 13 residues. The V end was cut by 6 bases, the J end by 7 bases, with 12 bases between. The germline CDR1 and CDR2 sequences are SNHLY and FYNNEI. The CDR3 protein is CASRLQGSEKLFF. The CDR3, as DNA: TGTGCCAGCAGACTACAGGGTTCTGAAAAACTGTTTTTT.

This clone was counted a few times. J is TRBJ1-5 and V is TRBV6-1; D is unresolved. There are 10 residues in the CDR3. The V end was cut by 1 base, the J end by 15 bases, with 7 bases between. Germline CDR1 and CDR2: MNHNS and SASEGT. In nucleotides, the CDR3 is TGTGCCAGCAGTGAAGTGAGAACGCATTTT. Encoded protein: CASSEVRTHF.

The rearrangement links TRBV6-5 to TRBJ1-2; TRBD1 is a possible D gene (5 bases). CDR1 is MNHEY and CDR2 is SVGAGI in the germline V gene. The CDR3 contains 13 residues. V was clipped by 7 bases and J by 4 bases, with 13 bases between them. The CDR3 DNA reads TGTGCCAGCAACCCTGGGGCAGTCTATGGCTACACCTTC. It encodes CASNPGAVYGYTF.

This sequence joins TRBV7-2 and TRBJ1-2; 10 bases line up with TRBD1. The V and J ends lost 0 bases and 6 bases, in that order; junction bases with no gene match: 7. Germline V gives CDR1 SGHTA, CDR2 FQGNSA. The CDR3 sequence is 16 residues long. The CDR3 region is CASSLARGQGTHGYTF. As DNA, the CDR3 is TGTGCCAGCAGCTTAGCGAGGGGACAGGGGACCCATGGCTACACCTTC. Full variable domain (rest looked up from reference TRBV7-2 and TRBJ1-2): GAGVSQSPSNKVTEKGKDVELRCDPISGHTALYWYRQSLGQGLEFLIYFQGNSAPDKSGLPSDRFSAERTGGSVSTLTIQRTQQEDSAVYLCASSLARGQGTHGYTFGSGTRLTVV.

The chain joins TRBV14 to TRBJ2-1; 8 nucleotides align to TRBD1. The CDR3 totals 14 residues. CDR1 and CDR2 from the germline V gene are SGHDN and FVKESK. Germline trimming cut 4 bases from V and 6 bases from J; bases unmatched to any gene: 5. CDR3 DNA sequence: TGTGCCAGCAGCCCACAGGGGGTATTCAATGAGCAGTTCTTC. As protein: CASSPQGVFNEQFF. Variable domain in full (rest from reference TRBV14 and TRBJ2-1): EAGVTQFPSHSVIEKGQTVTLRCDPISGHDNLYWYRRVMGKEIKFLLHFVKESKQDESGMPNNRFLAERTGGTYSTLKVQPAELEDSGVYFCASSPQGVFNEQFFGPGTRLTVL.